The T cell receptor beta chain described here comes from a study of vaccination and CD4 T cells after COVID-19. Study as a whole: Overlapping peptides covering the spike proteins of SARS-CoV-2, HCoV-NL63, HCoV-OC43 and HCoV-229E were added to stimulate cells.

The treatment here: roughly 11-day PBMC culture with coronavirus spike peptide pools or control peptides (ViraFEST assay). All positive PCR tests were dated between March and December 2020, predating US Alpha, Beta and Delta variants. CDR1 and CDR2 (germline): SGHTA, FQGNSA. The CDR3 spans 13 residues. V lost 5 bases and J lost 3, with 10 bases in between. Notes on the study in general: Spike mono-reactivity was shown by 304 of 307 vaccine-specific clones in convalescent patients.

CD4+ T cells that had been cultured provided DNA sequenced with the Oncomine TCR Beta short-read assay. The source of extracted genomic DNA was cultured CD4+ T cells. One entry per CDR3 protein, called by TCRdb with MiXCR from the PCR reads. The sample has 12,000 or so distinct CDR3 sequences, around 41% seen once. Comments on this clonotype: Antigen: not known.

The TCR comes from a human donor with COVID-19. Specimen: cultured CD4+ T cells from blood. The chain has TRBV7-2 and TRBJ2-5; D gene uncertain. The CDR3 spells CASSLDSKETQYF. The CDR3 DNA follows: TGTGCCAGCAGCCTGGATAGCAAAGAGACCCAGTACTTC.